A selection of T cell receptor beta chains follows, all from one sample in a study of T cell responses to AZD1222 COVID-19 vaccine. The assay was immunoSEQ multiplex PCR, and TCRdb's table has in-frame clones only and misses some. The sample lists fewer than 30,000 clones, roughly 93% occurring once. The sample consisted of peripheral blood, taken on day 0 of AZD1222 vaccination. The receptors derive from an adult in good health. Each CDR3 is given with its conserved first and last residue. D genes are given only for firm matches. Clone size is stated in some rows and not others, as once, few, many or a class when expanded.

v_call	d_call	j_call	clone_size	cdr3_aa	cdr3_nt
TRBV12-3/TRBV12-4	NA	TRBJ2-3	NA	CASSFGGRGTQYF	TGTGCCAGCAGTTTTGGGGGGCGAGGTACGCAGTATTTT
TRBV9	NA	TRBJ1-2	once	CASSPMDRGDYGYTF	TGTGCCAGCAGCCCGATGGACCGGGGAGACTATGGCTACACCTTC
TRBV29-1	NA	TRBJ1-3	NA	CSVRGGNTIYF	TGCAGCGTTCGGGGTGGAAACACCATATATTTT
TRBV9	TRBD1	TRBJ2-5	NA	CASSVGQGLQETQYF	TGTGCCAGCAGCGTAGGACAGGGTTTACAAGAGACCCAGTACTTC
TRBV15	TRBD1	TRBJ1-4	NA	CATSKTGGYANEKLFF	TGTGCCACCAGCAAAACAGGGGGCTATGCTAATGAAAAACTGTTTTTT
TRBV28	NA	TRBJ1-2	NA	CASSPSSLYGYTF	TGTGCCAGCAGTCCGAGTTCACTCTATGGCTACACCTTC
TRBV3-1/TRBV3-2	NA	TRBJ2-1	NA	CASSHPQGGNNEQFF	TGTGCCAGCAGCCATCCCCAAGGGGGGAACAATGAGCAGTTCTTC
TRBV7-8	NA	TRBJ1-4	NA	CASRSQGATNEKLFF	TGTGCCAGCAGGTCACAAGGGGCAACTAATGAAAAACTGTTTTTT
TRBV28	TRBD1	TRBJ1-2	once	CASSLGTGRYGYTF	TGTGCCAGCAGTTTAGGGACAGGGCGGTATGGCTACACCTTC
TRBV10-2	TRBD1	TRBJ2-3	NA	CASSWTGGTDTQYF	TGCGCCAGCTCATGGACAGGGGGCACAGATACGCAGTATTTT
TRBV5-1	NA	TRBJ2-5	NA	CASSLEGSQETQYF	TGCGCCAGCAGCTTGGAAGGATCCCAGGAGACCCAGTACTTC
TRBV11-2	NA	TRBJ2-4	NA	CASSLGSVAKNIQYF	TGTGCCAGCAGCCTGGGTAGCGTAGCCAAAAACATTCAGTACTTC
TRBV27	NA	TRBJ1-5	NA	CASSIVGGNQPQHF	TGTGCCAGCAGTATCGTCGGGGGCAATCAGCCCCAGCATTTT
TRBV6-6	TRBD1	TRBJ2-1	NA	CASSYGQGALENEQFF	TGTGCCAGCAGTTATGGACAGGGAGCGCTAGAGAATGAGCAGTTCTTC
TRBV6-5	NA	TRBJ2-7	NA	CASSYPHGEQYF	TGTGCCAGCAGTTACCCCCACGGTGAGCAGTACTTC
TRBV25-1	NA	TRBJ2-1	NA	CASSPPRGRMDNEQFF	TGTGCCAGCAGTCCCCCCCGGGGCCGTATGGACAATGAGCAGTTCTTC
TRBV2	TRBD2	TRBJ2-1	few	CASRGLASGNNEQFF	TGTGCCAGCCGGGGGTTGGCTAGCGGAAACAATGAGCAGTTCTTC
TRBV28	TRBD1	TRBJ1-5	NA	CASSPRDRDQPQHF	TGTGCCAGCAGTCCCCGGGACAGGGATCAGCCCCAGCATTTT
TRBV12-3/TRBV12-4	NA	TRBJ2-2	NA	CASTRTDTGELFF	TGTGCCAGCACCCGGACGGACACCGGGGAGCTGTTTTTT
TRBV10-2	TRBD2	TRBJ2-1	NA	CASNPGLAVYNEQFF	TGCGCCAGCAATCCGGGACTAGCGGTATACAATGAGCAGTTCTTC
TRBV5-4	NA	TRBJ2-7	NA	CASSSQGGIEQYF	TGTGCCAGCAGTTCACAGGGAGGGATAGAGCAGTACTTC
TRBV14	NA	TRBJ2-7	NA	CASSQEKGRQHSYEQYF	TGTGCCAGCAGCCAAGAAAAGGGACGACAGCACTCCTACGAGCAGTACTTC
TRBV4-1	TRBD1	TRBJ1-2	NA	CASSQADRGAYGYTF	TGCGCCAGCAGCCAAGCTGACAGGGGAGCCTATGGCTACACCTTC
TRBV19	NA	TRBJ1-5	NA	CASTRREMSYSNQPQHF	TGTGCCAGTACCCGTCGAGAGATGAGTTATAGCAATCAGCCCCAGCATTTT
TRBV28	TRBD1	TRBJ1-6	NA	CASSSLTLGQLRRGSPLHF	TGTGCCAGCAGTTCCCTCACCCTGGGACAGCTCCGTCGGGGGTCACCCCTCCACTTT
TRBV20-1	NA	TRBJ1-2	NA	CSAHGGYTF	TGCAGTGCTCATGGAGGCTACACCTTC